One and the same sample provided the 10 T cell receptor beta chains below, sequenced in a study of blood T cell repertoires in COVID-19. Libraries were prepared by immunoSEQ multiplex PCR; TCRdb keeps only in-frame clonotypes and omits some of them. The sample yields fewer than 400,000 clones, around nine tenths seen once. Sequenced sample: PBMCs or T cells enriched from blood (not recorded which). The receptor set was obtained from a woman younger than 45 who had recovered from COVID-19.

The genes are TRBV5-4 and TRBJ1-1, with D unclear. The germline V gene encodes CDR1 SGHNT and CDR2 YYREEE (reference sequence). The CDR3 has 13 residues. Trimming cost V 4 bases and J 4 bases, with 11 bases left between them. The CDR3 region has the DNA TGTGCCAGCAGCCTTGAACGAGGCACTGAAGCTTTCTTT. Protein product: CASSLERGTEAFF.

This clone was seen a single time. This chain connects TRBV10-3 to TRBJ1-6; 11 bases line up with TRBD1. CDR1 ENHRY and CDR2 SYGVKD come from the germline V gene. This CDR3 region has 17 residues. J gave up 6 bases and V 10 bases, and 14 bases lay outside the gene matches. CDR3 residues: CATRGKDRGLFNSPLHF. Written as DNA, the CDR3 is TGTGCCACAAGGGGCAAGGACAGGGGGCTCTTTAATTCACCCCTCCACTTT.

This clone was counted between two and nine times. Other DNA sequences in this specimen translate into the identical CDR3. V and J are TRBV19 and TRBJ2-7; D may be TRBD2 (5 bases). CDR1 and CDR2 (germline): LNHDA, SQIVND (reference sequence). Trimming took off 1 base at V and 1 base at J, with 8 bases between the two ends. The CDR3 loop spans 14 amino acids. The CDR3 DNA reads TGTGCCAGTAGTATAGCCAGCGGATCCTACGAGCAGTACTTC. Its translation: CASSIASGSYEQYF.

This sequence joins TRBV28 and TRBJ2-7, with TRBD1 matching over 7 bases. This CDR3 is built from 13 residues. Germline CDR1 is MDHEN and CDR2 is SYDVKM. Losses at the gene ends were 6 bases for V and 0 bases for J; bases not matched to a gene: 2. This CDR3 is CASRGDSSYEQYF. As DNA, the CDR3 is TGTGCCAGCAGGGGGGACAGCTCCTACGAGCAGTACTTC.

The CDR3 DNA follows: TGTGCCAGCAGTTATTTCGACAGTAACACCGGGGAGCTGTTTTTT. Amino acids: CASSYFDSNTGELFF. This chain uses TRBV6-2 or TRBV6-3 with TRBJ2-2; possibly TRBD1 for D (5 bases). Germline V gene lookup returns CDR1 MNHEY and CDR2 SVGEGT. Trimming took off 3 bases at V and 2 bases at J, with 10 bases between the two ends. This CDR3 has 15 residues.

The genes are TRBV2 and TRBJ2-1; 12 bases are a match to TRBD2. Looked up from germline, CDR1 is SNHLY and CDR2 is FYNNEI. After removal of 3 bases from V and 12 bases from J, the junction contained 6 bases not matched to a gene. The CDR3 contains 14 residues. CDR3 amino acids: CASSDLAGGFGQFF. CDR3 bases: TGTGCCAGCAGTGATCTAGCGGGGGGGTTTGGGCAGTTCTTC. Drawing the rest from reference TRBV2 and TRBJ2-1, the complete variable domain is EPEVTQTPSHQVTQMGQEVILRCVPISNHLYFYWYRQILGQKVEFLVSFYNNEISEKSEIFDDQFSVERPDGSNFTLKIRSTKLEDSAMYFCASSDLAGGFGQFFGPGTRLTVL.

The V and J genes are TRBV7-3 and TRBJ2-1; the D gene is possibly TRBD2 (5 bases). Germline loops: CDR1 SGHTA, CDR2 FQGTGA. The CDR3 consists of 16 residues. Trimming took off 0 bases at V and 4 bases at J, with 13 bases between the two ends. The CDR3 nucleotides read TGTGCCAGCAGCTTAACTTCGTCCGGGGTATACAATGAGCAGTTCTTC. It encodes CASSLTSSGVYNEQFF. The whole variable domain, filled in from reference TRBV7-3 and TRBJ2-1, reads GAGVSQTPSNKVTEKGKYVELRCDPISGHTALYWYRQSLGQGPEFLIYFQGTGAADDSGLPNDRFFAVRPEGSVSTLKIQRTERGDSAVYLCASSLTSSGVYNEQFFGPGTRLTVL.

The CDR3 DNA sequence: TGTGCCAGCAGTGGGGACAGTAAGAACTATGGCTACACCTTC. It is translated as CASSGDSKNYGYTF. This chain joins TRBV2 and TRBJ1-2, with 7 bases lining up with TRBD1. CDR1 is SNHLY, CDR2 FYNNEI, per germline. CDR3 size: 14 residues. Germline trimming cut 4 bases from V and 2 bases from J; bases unmatched to any gene: 4. Supplemented by reference TRBV2 and TRBJ1-2, the full variable domain reads EPEVTQTPSHQVTQMGQEVILRCVPISNHLYFYWYRQILGQKVEFLVSFYNNEISEKSEIFDDQFSVERPDGSNFTLKIRSTKLEDSAMYFCASSGDSKNYGYTFGSGTRLTVV.

This clone came up a few times. The DNA for the CDR3 is TGTGCCTGGCAAGACAGCTTCAATCAGCCCCAGCATTTT. Encoded protein: CAWQDSFNQPQHF. The genes are TRBV30 and TRBJ1-5; D perhaps matches TRBD1 (5 bases). The CDR3 extends over 13 amino acids. Germline CDR1 is GTSNPN and CDR2 is SVGIG (reference sequence). V shed 5 bases and J shed 3 bases, with 11 bases lying between them.

The chain recombines TRBV7-8 with TRBJ1-4; D may be TRBD1 (6 bases). The CDR3 contains 17 residues. Looked up from germline, CDR1 is SGHVS and CDR2 is FQNEAQ. The V end was cut by 3 bases, the J end by 13 bases, with 27 bases between. The CDR3 reads CASSFAGASRLRSGLFF. CDR3 DNA sequence: TGTGCCAGCAGCTTTGCAGGGGCCTCTAGGCTTCGAAGCGGACTGTTTTTT.